Below, one T cell receptor beta chain is given with its context. Its matching antigen is unknown. Then a second PCR, running roughly 7 to 11 cycles, was carried out with a sample-barcoded 5' primer and a J-beta primer mix. TCRdb processed the 5' RACE reads anew with MiXCR; each CDR3 protein has one entry. The sample records roughly 1.6 million distinct CDR3 sequences, roughly 32% being singletons. This record belongs to a study of blood T cells in healthy people across ages. The overall study: Using template switching, researchers captured about one barcoded beta molecule for each two T cells. Study findings and constraints: Higher diversity, along with more naive CD4+ cells, distinguished long-lived donors from aged donors.

Every participating donor contributed approximately 10 milliliters of peripheral blood through a draw. No fewer than 5.5 micrograms of total RNA were isolated from every sample. V lost 0 bases and J 2 bases, leaving 14 bases between the germline ends. The CDR3 contains 15 residues. Per germline, CDR1 DFQATT and CDR2 SNEGSKA (reference sequence). The material sequenced was blood. This sequence joins TRBV20-1 and TRBJ2-7; tentative D call: TRBD1 (5 bases). This receptor was identified in a woman aged 25-40 years in good health. The CDR3 region is CSARDMARGAYEQYF. The CDR3 DNA is TGCAGTGCTAGAGATATGGCTAGGGGTGCCTACGAGCAGTACTTC.